A selection of T cell receptor beta chains follows, all from one sample in a study of blood T cells in healthy people across ages. TCRdb used MiXCR to reprocess the 5' RACE reads, holding one entry per CDR3 protein. The sample lists about 970,000 distinct CDR3 sequences, approximately 50% occurring once. Sequencing input: blood. The receptors derive from a woman between 55 and 75 years old in good health. Each CDR3 is given with its conserved first and last residue. D genes are given only for firm matches. Clone size appears in some rows only: once, few, many, or a class for an expanded clone.

TRBJ1-5,TRBV5-5,-,TRBD1,TGTGCCAGCAGCCCGGGACAGGGAGGTTCCCCCAATCAGCCCCAGCATTTT,CASSPGQGGSPNQPQHF
TRBJ2-3,TRBV14,-,TRBD2,TGTGCCAGCAGCCAAGAACTAGCGGGAAGCACAGATACGCAGTATTTT,CASSQELAGSTDTQYF
TRBJ2-7,TRBV15,few,TRBD1,TGTGCCACCAGCAGAGGGACAGGACAGGAGTACGAGCAGTACTTC,CATSRGTGQEYEQYF
TRBJ1-5,TRBV10-3,few,TRBD1,TGTGCCATCAGTGAAGACAGGGATCAGCCCCAGCATTTT,CAISEDRDQPQHF
TRBJ2-7,TRBV7-9,many,TRBD1,TGTGCCAGCAGCTACCTGGACAGGGGAACTAGCGAGCAGTACTTC,CASSYLDRGTSEQYF
TRBJ2-7,TRBV21-1,few,-,TGTGCCAGCAGCAAAAGGACAGGGTATTCCTACGAGCAGTACTTC,CASSKRTGYSYEQYF
TRBJ2-7,TRBV12-3/TRBV12-4,-,-,TGTGCCGGGGATCAAGACTCCTACGAGCAGTACTTC,CAGDQDSYEQYF
TRBJ2-7,TRBV5-1,-,-,TGCGCCAGCAGCGTGGGACCGAACGACGAGCAGTACTTC,CASSVGPNDEQYF
TRBJ2-1,TRBV20-1,-,TRBD2,TGCAGTGCTACACCTAGCGGGAGGGCCCATGAGCAGTTCTTC,CSATPSGRAHEQFF
TRBJ2-5,TRBV28,-,TRBD2,TGTGCCAGCAGTGGACTAGTGCGCAAACAAGAGACCCAGTACTTC,CASSGLVRKQETQYF
TRBJ1-5,TRBV27,-,-,TGTGCCAGCAGTCCCCTGGACTGGGCTGACGATCAGCCCCAGCATTTT,CASSPLDWADDQPQHF
TRBJ2-5,TRBV24-1,-,TRBD2,TGTGCCACCAGGAGCGGGAGGGCCGTAGGAGAGACCCAGTACTTC,CATRSGRAVGETQYF
TRBJ2-7,TRBV6-2/TRBV6-3,-,TRBD2,TGTGCCAGCAGTTCCCACGGGACTAGCGGGTACGAGCAGTACTTC,CASSSHGTSGYEQYF
TRBJ2-7,TRBV28,-,-,TGTGCCAGCAGTTATGGGGGGACTCGGCTCTACGAGCAGTACTTC,CASSYGGTRLYEQYF
TRBJ2-3,TRBV7-2,many,TRBD2,TGTGCCAGCAGCTTAGGGCGGGAGAGTACAGATACGCAGTATTTT,CASSLGRESTDTQYF
TRBJ2-1,TRBV7-3,-,TRBD2,TGTGCCAGCAGCCTCCAGGGGACTAGCGGCTACAATGAGCAGTTCTTC,CASSLQGTSGYNEQFF
TRBJ1-6,TRBV30,few,-,TGTGCCTGGAGACAGGGTCTGGATTCACCCCTCCACTTT,CAWRQGLDSPLHF